The T cell receptor beta chain described here comes from a study of radiation and T cells in renal cell carcinoma (dated by TCRdb to about 2020). For context, the study as a whole: In total, roughly 53 samples underwent TCR beta sequencing: about 26 tumors plus 27 peripheral blood samples. A total of approximately 4 million unique CDR3 nucleotide sequences, encoding 2.5 million to 3 million unique CDR3 amino acid sequences, were found across all 50 or so samples.

Beyond this particular receptor, the publication reports: No pretreatment tumor biopsies were available, so the baseline intratumoral presence of clonotypes could not be determined. An increase in top tumor clonotypes in blood was observed from baseline to 2 weeks post-radiation, followed by contraction by 4 weeks, which was taken to suggest transient expansion of tumor-resident clones. Compared with control tumors, irradiated tumors had a greater number of dominant CDR3 motifs, and these motifs made up a bigger portion of the repertoire. Only small tumor regions of about 0.91 g were available, so intratumoral heterogeneity was not captured. Effects of radiation dose or scheduling on the TCR repertoire could not be addressed with the single-armed trial design. Higher TCR clonality was observed in irradiated tumors than in controls, with an average of around 54% of the repertoire accounted for by the top 100 clonotypes, compared with 43% in nephrectomy-only tumors.

The immunoSEQ kit was used, according to the manufacturer's recommendations, to generate TCR beta libraries from genomic DNA. To prepare the libraries, a first multiplex PCR with proprietary primers was run, followed by a second PCR that added unique barcodes, and a bead cleanup was done after each round. A kit-provided positive control reaction and a negative control reaction were included in every sample batch. The final libraries were assessed on an Agilent 4200 TapeStation D1000 ScreenTape, pooled by volume, and quantified by qPCR. An Illumina NextSeq500 fitted with a MidOutput 150-cycle cartridge performed the sequencing, running 156 Read1 cycles and 15 Index1 cycles with the kit's custom primers. The pooled library was loaded at approximately 0.95 pM with about 20% PhiX control spiked in. The published analysis was carried out like this. Vendor-processed data were analyzed in R, with a clonotype defined as all T cells sharing the same CDR3 nucleotide sequence. In the clone abundance analyses, frequencies in each sample were normalized to that sample's 10,000 most abundant clones. Before analysis, public T cell clones were removed, and these numbered fewer than six per sample on average. ImmunoMap was used for dominant motif analysis with the PAM10 matrix, a gap penalty of 30, and a homology threshold of 0.3, and any motif reaching a cumulative frequency of at least 0.01 was considered dominant. An abundance difference of at least 32-fold between compartments was the criterion for calling clonotypes tumor-enriched or baseline blood-enriched. Tumor-blood repertoire similarity was measured with the Baroni-Urbani and Buser coefficient, and groups were compared using two-tailed Wilcoxon tests in R. In TCRdb, the immuneACCESS table is reduced to in-frame sequences with V and J assigned. These tables do not hold every clone; where another copy was compared, an unresolved V gene accounts for under half, and the others remain unexplained. D and trimming were read from the DNA, whereas the V and J calls and clone size are those reported in that table. This sample comprises about 19,000 clones, less than 65% of them detected only once. The ten biggest clones cover approximately 12% of the sample.

The time point label, as the study defines it: tumor resected at nephrectomy. The intended sense of this specimen's treatment or condition label: 15 Gy SBRT to primary tumor, nephrectomy 4 weeks later. Samples were obtained from a clinical trial, in which 15 Gy stereotactic body radiation therapy was delivered to primary renal cell carcinomas and nephrectomy was performed 4 weeks later. Every patient had renal cell carcinoma of clear cell pathology. Tumors were dissociated mechanically, digested with collagenase/hyaluronidase at 37 degrees C, processed in gentleMACS C tubes, and stored in liquid nitrogen. The QIAamp DNA Blood Mini Kit (Qiagen) was used to prepare genomic DNA for TCR sequencing. The analyses included only samples that passed all quality control checks. In its sample, this clone was seen once. Its antigen remains undetermined. Per-base qualities were not stored, and no clone one base away is much larger.

V sheds 6 bases and J sheds 5 bases, leaving 7 bases between their ends. Taken from the germline V gene, the CDR1 and CDR2 loops are SNHLY and FYNNEI. From the cysteine up to the phenylalanine, the CDR3 has a length of 11 residues. The only DNA kept is the CDR3, 33 bases in frame from the first base. Sequenced here: tumor tissue, sampled from a patient whose treatment included radiotherapy and nephrectomy. The sequence links TRBV2 to TRBJ1-2; the D gene is unclear. The receptor was isolated from a woman aged 70-85 years with renal cell carcinoma. The nucleotides are TGTGCCAGCAGCGAGGAGTATGGCTACACCTTC. Its protein reads: CASSEEYGYTF.